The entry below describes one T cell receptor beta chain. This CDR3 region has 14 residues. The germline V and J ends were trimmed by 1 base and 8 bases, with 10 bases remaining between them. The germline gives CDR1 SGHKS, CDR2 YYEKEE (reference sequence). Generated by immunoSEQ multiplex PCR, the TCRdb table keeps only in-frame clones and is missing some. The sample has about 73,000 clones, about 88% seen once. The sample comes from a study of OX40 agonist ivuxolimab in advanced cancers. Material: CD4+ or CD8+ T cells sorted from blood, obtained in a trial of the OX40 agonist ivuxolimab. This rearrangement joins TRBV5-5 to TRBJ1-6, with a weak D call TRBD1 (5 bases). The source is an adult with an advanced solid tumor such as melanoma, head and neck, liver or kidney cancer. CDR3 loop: CASSLRGGYSPLHF. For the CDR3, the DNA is TGTGCCAGCAGCTTGAGGGGAGGGTATTCACCCCTCCACTTT.